This record covers a single T cell receptor (beta chain). The CDR3 has 14 amino acids. From germline, CDR1 is SGHTA and CDR2 FQGNSA. Trimming took 7 bases from V and 8 from J, leaving 15 bases between them. The data were taken from a study of blood T cell repertoires in COVID-19. In the original processing: Amplification from reference gene primers served as the basis for estimated nucleated cell counts. The assay was immunoSEQ multiplex PCR, and TCRdb's table has in-frame clones only and misses some. Clonal size and the V and J genes are those of that table, whereas D and trimming came from the DNA. The table shows nearly 200,000 clones, with roughly 84% occurring only once.

The clonotype originates from a human donor in a cohort sampled during active COVID-19. This chain joins TRBV7-2 and TRBJ1-6, with D maybe TRBD1 (5 bases). Source material: peripheral blood. The CDR3 DNA sequence: TGTGCCAGCACCCCCGGGGGTAATTATTCACCCCTCCACTTT. The encoded protein is CASTPGGNYSPLHF.